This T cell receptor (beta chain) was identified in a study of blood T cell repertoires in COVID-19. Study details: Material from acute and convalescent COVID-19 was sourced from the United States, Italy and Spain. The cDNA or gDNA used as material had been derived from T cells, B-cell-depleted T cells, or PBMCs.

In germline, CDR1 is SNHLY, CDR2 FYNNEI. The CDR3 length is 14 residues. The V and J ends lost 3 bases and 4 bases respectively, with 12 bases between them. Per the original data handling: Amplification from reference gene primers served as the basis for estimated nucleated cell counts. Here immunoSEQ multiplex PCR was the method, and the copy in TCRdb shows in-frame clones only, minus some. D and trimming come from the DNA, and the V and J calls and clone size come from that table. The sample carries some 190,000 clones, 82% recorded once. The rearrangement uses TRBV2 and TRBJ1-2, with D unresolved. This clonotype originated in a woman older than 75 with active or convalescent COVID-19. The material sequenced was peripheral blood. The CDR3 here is CASSEKRALYGYTF. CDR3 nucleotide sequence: TGTGCCAGCAGTGAGAAGAGGGCCCTCTATGGCTACACCTTC.